What follows are 29 T cell receptor beta chains derived from one specimen sequenced in a study of T cells in Graves' hyperthyroidism and ophthalmopathy. Researchers took RNA transcripts and amplified the TCR beta CDR3 regions from them. Initially, a first-round RT-PCR of the TCR CDR3 employed the HTBI primer set. One entry per CDR3 protein results from TCRdb running MiXCR on the multiplex PCR reads. The sample contains approximately 610,000 distinct CDR3 sequences, roughly 15% of which appear only once. The sequenced sample was blood. The receptors were sampled from a woman in her 40s with Graves' ophthalmopathy.

This clonotype was counted at least ten times. V is TRBV19 and J is TRBJ2-2; possibly TRBD2 for D (5 bases). Trimming left V 1 base short and J 4 bases short, with 10 bases between. The germline V gene has CDR1 LNHDA and CDR2 SQIVND (reference sequence). The CDR3 is made up of 15 amino acids. For the CDR3, the DNA is TGTGCCAGTAGTATAGTCGGGGATAGCACCGGGGAGCTGTTTTTT. Encoded protein: CASSIVGDSTGELFF.

This clonotype was seen many times. The gene calls are TRBV6-2 or TRBV6-3 and TRBJ2-7; D might be TRBD2 (6 bases). Germline-derived CDR1 and CDR2 are MNHEY and SVGEGT. CDR3 size: 17 residues. V lost 5 bases to trimming and J lost 6 bases, with 26 bases between them. DNA for the CDR3: TGTGCCAGCAGTCCACAAGGGGAGTTGGCGCGGGATGGCGAGCAGTACTTC. This encodes CASSPQGELARDGEQYF.

The table lists this clonotype with many counts. The gene calls are TRBV10-3 and TRBJ1-2; 10 positions agree with TRBD1. V gave up 7 bases and J gave up 6 bases; unmatched junction bases: 8. The CDR3 has 14 amino acids. CDR1 is ENHRY and CDR2 is SYGVKD in the germline V gene. The CDR3 is CAIKDSGTGDGYTF. CDR3 bases: TGTGCCATCAAAGATTCAGGGACAGGGGATGGCTACACCTTC.

The chain recombines TRBV9 with TRBJ2-7; perhaps TRBD2 as D (6 bases). The CDR3 length is 18 residues. The germline V gene encodes CDR1 SGDLS and CDR2 YYNGEE. The ends were cut back, 3 bases at V and 2 bases at J, with 24 bases in the middle. CDR3 sequence: CASSGALGNSGSPYEQYF. The CDR3 DNA is TGTGCCAGCAGCGGAGCCCTCGGCAATAGCGGCTCACCCTACGAGCAGTACTTC.

This clonotype was observed at least ten times. The chain is built from TRBV11-3 and TRBJ1-1; 8 bases match TRBD1. V was pared by 1 base and J by 5 bases, with 6 bases of the junction left unmatched. Germline V lookup: CDR1 SGHNT, CDR2 YENEEA. The CDR3 length is 15 residues. CDR3 amino acids: CASSLVRDRRTEAFF. The CDR3 bases are TGTGCCAGCAGCTTAGTCCGGGACAGGAGAACTGAAGCTTTCTTT.

The table lists this clonotype with many counts. The rearrangement uses TRBV6-2 or TRBV6-3 and TRBJ1-5, with 10 bases lining up with TRBD1. V lost 6 bases and J lost 6; bases outside the gene matches: 8. Looked up from germline, CDR1 is MNHEY and CDR2 is SVGEGT. The CDR3 has 15 amino acids. The DNA for the CDR3 is TGTGCCAGCAGGACGACAGGGGGCGGTGGTCAGCCCCAGCATTTT. Protein product: CASRTTGGGGQPQHF.

The chain carries TRBV30 and TRBJ1-5; 10 positions agree with TRBD1. Germline values: CDR1 GTSNPN, CDR2 SVGIG (reference sequence). The CDR3 runs 13 residues. J was trimmed by 7 bases and V by 5 bases; bases with no gene match: 5. The CDR3 loop reads CAWGDRGYQPQHF. In DNA form, the CDR3 reads TGTGCCTGGGGGGACAGGGGATACCAGCCCCAGCATTTT. Full variable domain (rest looked up from reference TRBV30 and TRBJ1-5): SQTIHQWPATLVQPVGSPLSLECTVEGTSNPNLYWYRQAAGRGLQLLFYSVGIGQISSEVPQNLSASRPQDRQFILSSKKLLLSDSGFYLCAWGDRGYQPQHFGDGTRLSIL.

The chain recombines TRBV10-3 with TRBJ2-2; weak D call: TRBD2 (6 bases). V was cut by 5 bases and J by 7 bases, with 11 bases left in between. Per the germline V gene, CDR1 is ENHRY and CDR2 is SYGVKD. This CDR3 has 13 residues. CDR3 amino acids: CAISSGEGGELFF. The CDR3 coding sequence is TGTGCCATCAGTTCGGGGGAAGGCGGGGAGCTGTTTTTT.

Remarks on this clonotype: A much larger clone sits a single nucleotide away, making a read error possible. The CDR3 nucleotides read TGTGCCAGCAGGATGGGGGGAATCTACGGGCAGTACTTC. As protein: CASRMGGIYGQYF. V and J are TRBV6-5 and TRBJ2-7; maybe TRBD2 (6 bases). This CDR3 region has 13 residues. The germline V gene encodes CDR1 MNHEY and CDR2 SVGAGI.

This clonotype came up many times. This sequence joins TRBV28 and TRBJ2-6; tentative D call: TRBD1 (6 bases). V lost 5 bases and J lost 0, with 14 bases in between. Germline V gene data show CDR1 as MDHEN and CDR2 as SYDVKM. The CDR3 length is 17 residues. DNA for the CDR3: TGTGCCAGCAGTCTAACCAGGGGCACCTCTGGGGCCAACGTCCTGACTTTC. It is translated as CASSLTRGTSGANVLTF.

This clonotype was seen repeatedly, ten times or more. The chain combines TRBV11-2 with TRBJ1-5; no reliable D call. CDR1 SGHAT and CDR2 FQNNGV come from the germline V gene. CDR3 length: 14 amino acids. V dropped 1 base and J dropped 10 bases, with 14 bases sitting between them. CDR3 bases: TGTGCCAGCAGCTTAGGTACCGGCTCTCAACCCCAGCATTTT. Translated: CASSLGTGSQPQHF.

There are many counts of this clonotype. This sequence joins TRBV28 and TRBJ2-7; 10 nucleotides agree with TRBD1. The CDR3 runs to 15 residues. The ends lost 5 bases at V and 4 bases at J; junction bases unmatched: 8. Germline lookup yields CDR1 MDHEN and CDR2 SYDVKM. The CDR3 loop reads CASSPGTGEDYEQYF. The CDR3, as DNA: TGTGCCAGCAGTCCTGGGACAGGGGAAGATTACGAGCAGTACTTC.

A remark on this clonotype: This may arise from a read error, as a much more abundant clone is one base away. The gene calls are TRBV20-1 and TRBJ1-2; D uncertain. Trimming cost V 6 bases and J 7 bases, with 18 bases left between them. This CDR3 has 13 amino acids. The germline V gene encodes CDR1 DFQATT and CDR2 SNEGSKA (reference sequence). CDR3 sequence: CSAPWGPTFGYTF. The CDR3, as DNA: TGCAGTGCCCCCTGGGGTCCCACCTTTGGCTACACCTTC.

This chain uses TRBV28 with TRBJ2-4, with D possibly being TRBD2 (5 bases). Germline V gene sequence: CDR1 MDHEN, CDR2 SYDVKM. There are 13 residues in the CDR3. Deletions cut 6 bases from V and 9 bases from J, with 15 bases between. CDR3 nucleotide sequence: TGTGCCAGCAGCCCCGGCGGGCGAGTCATTCAGTACTTC. Translating gives CASSPGGRVIQYF.

This clonotype was seen at least ten times. The chain uses TRBV6-5 and TRBJ2-5; 12 nucleotides align to TRBD2. The junction had 0 bases not matched to a gene; V was cut back by 2 bases and J by 2 bases. The germline V gene has CDR1 MNHEY and CDR2 SVGAGI. The CDR3 loop spans 15 amino acids. The CDR3 region is CASSYGLAGQETQYF. In DNA, the CDR3 is TGTGCCAGCAGTTACGGACTAGCGGGGCAAGAGACCCAGTACTTC.

This clonotype appeared many times. The chain recombines TRBV3-1 with TRBJ2-5; D is unclear. CDR1 and CDR2 (germline): LGHDT, YNNKEL (reference sequence). Trimming removed 1 base from V and 3 bases from J, with 3 bases in between. This CDR3 is built from 12 residues. The CDR3 region has the DNA TGTGCCAGCAGCCAAGGAAAAGAGACCCAGTACTTC. Translated: CASSQGKETQYF.

The rearrangement joins TRBV28 to TRBJ2-4; D ambiguous. Trimming cost V 7 bases and J 4 bases, with 11 bases left between them. CDR1 and CDR2 from the germline V gene are MDHEN and SYDVKM. This CDR3 is built from 13 residues. DNA of the CDR3: TGTGCCAGCATAGGACGGAATAAAAACATTCAGTACTTC. Translated, it gives CASIGRNKNIQYF.

This clonotype was picked up many times. The chain joins TRBV11-3 to TRBJ2-7, with a tentative D call TRBD1 (6 bases). The CDR3 covers 14 residues. Deletions cut 5 bases from V and 2 bases from J, with 13 bases between. The V gene's germline CDR1 is SGHNT and CDR2 YENEEA. The CDR3 DNA sequence: TGTGCCAGCAGCCGAGACAGGCGAACCTACGAGCAGTACTTC. This encodes CASSRDRRTYEQYF.

The chain employs TRBV6-2 or TRBV6-3 and TRBJ2-7; D is unresolved. Trimming removed 0 bases from V and 4 bases from J, with 16 bases in between. This CDR3 has 16 residues. Per the germline V gene, CDR1 is MNHEY and CDR2 is SVGEGT. The CDR3 nucleotides are TGTGCCAGCAGTTACTCGTTACCGGCAGCAATATACGAGCAGTACTTC. Its translation: CASSYSLPAAIYEQYF.

This clonotype was observed a handful of times. The chain recombines TRBV7-9 with TRBJ2-7; 8 bases align to TRBD2. Per germline, CDR1 SEHNR and CDR2 FQNEAQ (reference sequence). The CDR3 consists of 13 residues. V lost 4 bases, J lost 5 bases, and 4 bases stayed unmatched. The CDR3 is CASSYGGEDEQYF. CDR3 bases: TGTGCCAGCAGCTACGGGGGGGAGGACGAGCAGTACTTC. The full variable domain, with the rest looked up from reference TRBV7-9 and TRBJ2-7, is DTGVSQNPRHKITKRGQNVTFRCDPISEHNRLYWYRQTLGQGPEFLTYFQNEAQLEKSRLLSDRFSAERPKGSFSTLEIQRTEQGDSAMYLCASSYGGEDEQYFGPGTRLTVT.

This clonotype was observed many times. The chain recombines TRBV6-2 or TRBV6-3 with TRBJ2-7, with 11 bases matching TRBD1. Germline values: CDR1 MNHEY, CDR2 SVGEGT. With V trimmed by 7 bases and J by 4 bases, 9 bases remained unmatched. The CDR3 runs to 15 residues. CDR3 DNA: TGTGCCAGCACCAAGGACAGGGGGCAATTTTACGAGCAGTACTTC. Translating it yields CASTKDRGQFYEQYF.

This clonotype was recorded at least ten times. The chain has TRBV7-2 and TRBJ1-2; D unresolved. Trimming removed 6 bases at V and 8 bases at J, with 13 bases between. CDR3 length: 12 residues. The germline gives CDR1 SGHTA, CDR2 FQGNSA. This chain's CDR3 is CASSDNVGGYTF. DNA of the CDR3: TGTGCCAGCAGTGATAATGTGGGCGGCTACACCTTC.

Ten or more counts support this clonotype. V is TRBV29-1 and J is TRBJ2-7, with a tentative D call TRBD2 (6 bases). Germline values: CDR1 SQVTM, CDR2 ANQGSEA. CDR3 length equals 13 residues. The V end lost 7 bases, the J end lost 7 bases, and 20 bases lay between the germline ends. This CDR3 reads CSAIAALIGEQYF. DNA for the CDR3: TGCAGCGCAATAGCGGCCCTTATCGGAGAGCAGTACTTC.

This clonotype was seen ten or more times. This chain joins TRBV11-3 and TRBJ2-2; D could derive from TRBD1 or TRBD2 (5 bases each). V gave up 9 bases and J gave up 0 bases, with 14 bases separating them. Germline V CDR1 and CDR2: SGHNT, YENEEA. This CDR3 has 15 residues. CDR3 bases: TGTGCCAGGGGGGACCGAGAGACGAACACCGGGGAGCTGTTTTTT. Translated, it gives CARGDRETNTGELFF.

This clonotype was seen a few times. J is TRBJ2-7 and V is TRBV11-3; TRBD1 matches 7 bases. This CDR3 region has 14 residues. The germline CDR1 and CDR2 sequences are SGHNT and YENEEA. Germline trimming cut 7 bases from V and 5 bases from J; bases unmatched to any gene: 11. The CDR3 region is CASTPTGSPNEQYF. In DNA form, the CDR3 reads TGTGCCAGCACCCCGACAGGGTCTCCCAACGAGCAGTACTTC.

This clonotype was detected ten times or more. This rearrangement joins TRBV30 to TRBJ2-5, with TRBD2 matching over 9 bases. Germline CDR1 reads GTSNPN; CDR2 reads SVGIG (reference sequence). This CDR3 contains 14 residues. The J segment lost 7 bases and the V segment lost 3 bases, leaving 9 bases of the junction unmatched. The chain's CDR3 is CAWSLAGLLRTQYF. The CDR3 DNA reads TGTGCCTGGAGCCTAGCGGGATTGTTGCGGACCCAGTACTTC. The full variable domain, rest sourced from reference TRBV30 and TRBJ2-5, is SQTIHQWPATLVQPVGSPLSLECTVEGTSNPNLYWYRQAAGRGLQLLFYSVGIGQISSEVPQNLSASRPQDRQFILSSKKLLLSDSGFYLCAWSLAGLLRTQYFGPGTRLLVL.

As concerns this clonotype: Here the CDR3 omits its conserved ending phenylalanine or tryptophan, so a read error is the likely source. Because the CDR3's place on the DNA is in doubt, the DNA is left out and the CDR3 is given as listed by TCRdb. The rearrangement links TRBV7-3 to TRBJ2-7. The CDR3 length is 8 residues, termini included. Germline CDR1 reads SGHTA; CDR2 reads FQGTGA. This chain's CDR3 is CASSLIGR.

In this sample, this clonotype turned up many times. The chain combines TRBV2 with TRBJ1-1; D possibly corresponds to TRBD1 (5 bases). Germline V gene sequence: CDR1 SNHLY, CDR2 FYNNEI. This CDR3 spans 14 amino acids. Deletions cut 10 bases from V and 1 base from J, with 16 bases between. The CDR3 here is CANNGDTGNTEAFF. CDR3 in DNA: TGTGCCAACAATGGAGACACAGGGAACACTGAAGCTTTCTTT.

This clonotype has ten or more counts. The chain joins TRBV7-2 to TRBJ2-5, with a tentative D call TRBD2 (6 bases). The CDR3 runs 15 residues. Trimming cost V 7 bases and J 2 bases, with 17 bases left between them. In germline, CDR1 is SGHTA, CDR2 FQGNSA. CDR3 in amino acids: CASITLGRDQETQYF. CDR3 sequence (DNA): TGTGCCAGCATCACCTTAGGGCGGGATCAAGAGACCCAGTACTTC.